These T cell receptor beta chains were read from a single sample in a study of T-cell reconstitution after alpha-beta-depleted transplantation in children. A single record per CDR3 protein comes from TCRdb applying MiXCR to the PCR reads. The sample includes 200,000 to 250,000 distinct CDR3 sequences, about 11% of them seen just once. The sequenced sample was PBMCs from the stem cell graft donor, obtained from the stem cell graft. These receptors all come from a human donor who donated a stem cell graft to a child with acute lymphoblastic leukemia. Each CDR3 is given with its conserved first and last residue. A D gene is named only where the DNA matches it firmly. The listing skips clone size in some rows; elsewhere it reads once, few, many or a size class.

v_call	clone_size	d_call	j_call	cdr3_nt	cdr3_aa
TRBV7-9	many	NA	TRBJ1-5	TGTGCCAGCAGCTTAGGCCCGGTCAATCAGCCCCAGCATTTT	CASSLGPVNQPQHF
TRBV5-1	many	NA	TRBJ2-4	TGCGCCAGCAGCTTGGGACAGCTACTAGCCAAAAACATTCAGTACTTC	CASSLGQLLAKNIQYF
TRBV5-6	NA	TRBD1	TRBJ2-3	TGTGCCAGCAGCTTGGCCCCAGGGGGCGCGTTAGATACGCAGTATTTT	CASSLAPGGALDTQYF
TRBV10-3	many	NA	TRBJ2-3	TGTGCCATCAGTGAGGGGAAAACAGATACGCAGTATTTT	CAISEGKTDTQYF
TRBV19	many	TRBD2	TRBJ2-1	TGTGCCAGTAGTCTATTAGCGGGGCGGATCTACAATGAGCAGTTCTTC	CASSLLAGRIYNEQFF
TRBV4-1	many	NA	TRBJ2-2	TGCGCCAGCAGCCAAGAAGAGGTTTATAGTCCCGGGGAGCTGTTTTTT	CASSQEEVYSPGELFF
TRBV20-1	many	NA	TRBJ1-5	TGCAGTGCTAGTCTGGGGGGAGGATATCAGCCCCAGCATTTT	CSASLGGGYQPQHF
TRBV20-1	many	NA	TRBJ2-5	TGCAGTGCTAGAGTGTCAGGGCTACAAGAGACCCAGTACTTC	CSARVSGLQETQYF
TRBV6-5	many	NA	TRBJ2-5	TGTGCCAGCAGATACGGGGAGACCCAGTACTTC	CASRYGETQYF
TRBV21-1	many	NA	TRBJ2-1	TGTGCCAGCAGCAAAGGGGGACTACACAATGAGCAGTTCTTC	CASSKGGLHNEQFF
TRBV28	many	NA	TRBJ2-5	TGTGCCAGCAGTTTACAACGGGGACGGGGCGGTTTGGGGACCCAGTACTTC	CASSLQRGRGGLGTQYF
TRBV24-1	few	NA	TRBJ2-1	TGTGCCACCAGTTACCGGGACCCCGCCAGGACTGAGCAGTTCTTC	CATSYRDPARTEQFF
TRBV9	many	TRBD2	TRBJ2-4	TGTGCCAGCAGCAACCCCGCGGGGGAAAACATTCAGTACTTC	CASSNPAGENIQYF
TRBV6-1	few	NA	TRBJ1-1	TGTGCCAGCACCCCCCCACAGGGAGACACCATATTAAACACTGAAGCTTTCTTT	CASTPPQGDTILNTEAFF
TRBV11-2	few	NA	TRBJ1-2	TGTGCCAGCAGCGATCTGCGACTTCGGAATTGGGGCTACACCTTC	CASSDLRLRNWGYTF
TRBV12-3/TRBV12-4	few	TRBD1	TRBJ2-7	TGTGCCAGCAGTCTCCGACAGGGGGCAAGCGAGCAGTACTTC	CASSLRQGASEQYF
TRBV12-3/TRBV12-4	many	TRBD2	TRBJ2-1	TGTGCCAGCAGGGCGGGACTAGCGGGGGACAATGAGCAGTTCTTC	CASRAGLAGDNEQFF
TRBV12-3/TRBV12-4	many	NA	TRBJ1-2	TGTGCCAGCAGTTTCGGTATCGGAGGGGATGGCTACACCTTC	CASSFGIGGDGYTF
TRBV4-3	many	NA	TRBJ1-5	TGCGCCAGCAGCCCCCAGGCGCAGTACAATCAGCCCCAGCATTTT	CASSPQAQYNQPQHF
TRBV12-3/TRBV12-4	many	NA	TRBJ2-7	TGTGCCAGCACCGAGGGAGGTGGTCTAAACGAGCAGTACTTC	CASTEGGGLNEQYF
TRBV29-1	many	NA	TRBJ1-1	TGCAGCGTTCTGGGGGCGAAAATAGGCGGAGCTTTCTTT	CSVLGAKIGGAFF
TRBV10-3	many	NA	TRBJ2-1	TGTGCCATCAGTGAGTCGGGTAACAATGAGCAGTTCTTC	CAISESGNNEQFF
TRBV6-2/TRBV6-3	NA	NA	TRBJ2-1	TGTGCCAGCCGTGTACAGATAGGGGGGGCAGGAGAGCAGTTCTTC	CASRVQIGGAGEQFF
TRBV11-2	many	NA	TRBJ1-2	TGTGCCAGCAGCTTAGACCTGCGTAACTATGGCTACACCTTC	CASSLDLRNYGYTF
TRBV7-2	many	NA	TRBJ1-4	TGTGCCAGCAGGTTGGGCCAGGGAAAACTGTTTTTT	CASRLGQGKLFF
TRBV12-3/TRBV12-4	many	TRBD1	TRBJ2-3	TGTGCCAGCAGTGAGGACAGGGGGACCGATACGCAGTATTTT	CASSEDRGTDTQYF
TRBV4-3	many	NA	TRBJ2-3	TGCGCCAGCAGCCAAGAATTGGCCGGGGTGGGCACAGATACGCAGTATTTT	CASSQELAGVGTDTQYF
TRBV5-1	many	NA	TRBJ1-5	TGCGCCAGCAGCCTAACAGGGCATCAGCCCCAGCATTTT	CASSLTGHQPQHF